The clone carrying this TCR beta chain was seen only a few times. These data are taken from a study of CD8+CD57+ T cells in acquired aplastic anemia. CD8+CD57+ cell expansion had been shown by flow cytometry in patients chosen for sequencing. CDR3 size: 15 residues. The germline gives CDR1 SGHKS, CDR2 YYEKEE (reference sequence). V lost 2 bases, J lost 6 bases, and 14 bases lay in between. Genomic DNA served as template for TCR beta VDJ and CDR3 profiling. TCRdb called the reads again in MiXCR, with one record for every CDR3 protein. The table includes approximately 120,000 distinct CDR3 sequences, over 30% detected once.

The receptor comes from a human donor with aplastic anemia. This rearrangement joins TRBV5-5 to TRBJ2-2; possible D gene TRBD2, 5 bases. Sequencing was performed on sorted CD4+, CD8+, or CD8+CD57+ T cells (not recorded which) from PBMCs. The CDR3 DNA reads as TGTGCCAGCAGCTTTGGGCAGAGGGTGCCCGGGGAGCTGTTTTTT. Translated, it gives CASSFGQRVPGELFF.